This T cell receptor (beta chain) came from a study of T cell repertoires in cytomegalovirus infection. Points from the study as a whole: Ex vivo responses were dominated by HLA-C-restricted CMV-specific TCR beta clonotypes.

In TCRdb, the reads were re-called with MiXCR into one record per CDR3 protein. The repertoire includes hundreds of thousands of distinct CDR3 sequences, around a third of them detected once, and 15% to 20% sits in the top ten. Germline CDR1 is WSHSY and CDR2 is SAAADI. V was pared by 7 bases and J by 5 bases, with 3 bases between. This CDR3 region has 11 residues. Comments on this clonotype: The antigen remains undetermined.

The sequence came from a human donor in good health (CMV status not recorded). Some clones in this sample may be carry-over from other donors' samples. The chain links TRBV10-2 to TRBJ2-6; D remains unclear. The sequencing used cultured PBMCs, collected from culture after CMV antigen stimulation. CDR3 region: CASMRANVLTF. The DNA for the CDR3 is TGCGCCAGCATGCGGGCCAACGTCCTGACTTTC.